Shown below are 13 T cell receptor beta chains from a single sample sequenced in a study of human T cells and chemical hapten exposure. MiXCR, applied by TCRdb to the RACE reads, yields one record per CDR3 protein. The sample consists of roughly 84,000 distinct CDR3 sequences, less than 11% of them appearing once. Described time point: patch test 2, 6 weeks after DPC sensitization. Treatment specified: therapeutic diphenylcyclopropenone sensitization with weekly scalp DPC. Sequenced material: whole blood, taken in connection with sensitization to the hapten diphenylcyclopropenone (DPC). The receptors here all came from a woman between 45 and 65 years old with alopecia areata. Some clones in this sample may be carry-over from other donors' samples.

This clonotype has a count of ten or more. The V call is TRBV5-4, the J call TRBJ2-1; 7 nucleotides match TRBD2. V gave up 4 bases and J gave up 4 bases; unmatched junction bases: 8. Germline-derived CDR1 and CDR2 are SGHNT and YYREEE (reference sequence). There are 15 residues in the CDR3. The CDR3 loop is CASSTELAQYNEQFF. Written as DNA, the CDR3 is TGTGCCAGCAGCACCGAACTAGCGCAATACAATGAGCAGTTCTTC.

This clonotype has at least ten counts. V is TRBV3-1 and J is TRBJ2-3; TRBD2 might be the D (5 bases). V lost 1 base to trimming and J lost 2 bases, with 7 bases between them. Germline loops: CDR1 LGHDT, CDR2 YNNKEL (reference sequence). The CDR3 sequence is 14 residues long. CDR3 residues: CASSQVRDTDTQYF. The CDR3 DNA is TGTGCCAGCAGCCAAGTGAGGGACACAGATACGCAGTATTTT.

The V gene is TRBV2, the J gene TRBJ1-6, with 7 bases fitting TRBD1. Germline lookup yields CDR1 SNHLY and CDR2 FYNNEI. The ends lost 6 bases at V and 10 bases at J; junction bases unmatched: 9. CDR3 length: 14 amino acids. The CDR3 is CASRSDRAGSPLHF. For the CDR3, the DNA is TGTGCCAGCAGATCCGACAGGGCAGGATCACCCCTCCACTTT.

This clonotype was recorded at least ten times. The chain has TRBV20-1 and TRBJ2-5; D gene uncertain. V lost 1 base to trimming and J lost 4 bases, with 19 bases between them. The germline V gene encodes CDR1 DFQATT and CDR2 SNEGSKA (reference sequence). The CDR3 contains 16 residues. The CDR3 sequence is CSARAVRSGRPETQYF. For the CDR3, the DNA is TGCAGTGCTAGAGCCGTCCGTTCTGGCCGCCCAGAGACCCAGTACTTC.

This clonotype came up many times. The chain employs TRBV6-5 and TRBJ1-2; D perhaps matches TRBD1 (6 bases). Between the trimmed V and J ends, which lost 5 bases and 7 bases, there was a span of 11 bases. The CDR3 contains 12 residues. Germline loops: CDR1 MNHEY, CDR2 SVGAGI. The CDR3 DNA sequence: TGTGCCAGCAGTCACAGGGAGGGTGGCTACACCTTC. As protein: CASSHREGGYTF.

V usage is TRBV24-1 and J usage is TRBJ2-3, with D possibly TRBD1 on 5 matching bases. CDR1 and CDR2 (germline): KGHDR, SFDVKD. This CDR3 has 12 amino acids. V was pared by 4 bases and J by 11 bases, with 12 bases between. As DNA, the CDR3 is TGTGCCACCAGTGACCCACAGGTTCGGCAGTATTTT. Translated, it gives CATSDPQVRQYF.

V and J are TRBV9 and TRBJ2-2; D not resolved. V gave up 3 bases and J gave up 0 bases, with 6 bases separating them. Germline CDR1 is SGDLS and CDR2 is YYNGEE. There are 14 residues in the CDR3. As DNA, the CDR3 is TGTGCCAGCAGCGAGACGGCGAACACCGGGGAGCTGTTTTTT. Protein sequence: CASSETANTGELFF.

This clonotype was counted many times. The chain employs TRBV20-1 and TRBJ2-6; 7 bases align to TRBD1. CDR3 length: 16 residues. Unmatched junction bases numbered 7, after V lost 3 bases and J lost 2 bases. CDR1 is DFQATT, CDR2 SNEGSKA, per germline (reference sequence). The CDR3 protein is CSASQGVLAGANVLTF. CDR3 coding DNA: TGCAGTGCTAGCCAGGGGGTACTTGCTGGGGCCAACGTCCTGACTTTC.

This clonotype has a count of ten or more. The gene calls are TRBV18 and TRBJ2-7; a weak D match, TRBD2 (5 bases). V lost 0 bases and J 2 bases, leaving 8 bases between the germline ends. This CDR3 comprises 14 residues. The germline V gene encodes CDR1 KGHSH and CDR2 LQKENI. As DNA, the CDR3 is TGTGCCAGCTCACCACCCCGGGAACCCTACGAGCAGTACTTC. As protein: CASSPPREPYEQYF.

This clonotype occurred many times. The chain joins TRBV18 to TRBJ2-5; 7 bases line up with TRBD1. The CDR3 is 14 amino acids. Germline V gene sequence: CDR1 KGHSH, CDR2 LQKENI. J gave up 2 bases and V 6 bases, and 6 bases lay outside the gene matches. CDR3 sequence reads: CASSRGRGQETQYF. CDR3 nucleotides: TGTGCCAGCTCCCGCGGCAGGGGGCAAGAGACCCAGTACTTC.

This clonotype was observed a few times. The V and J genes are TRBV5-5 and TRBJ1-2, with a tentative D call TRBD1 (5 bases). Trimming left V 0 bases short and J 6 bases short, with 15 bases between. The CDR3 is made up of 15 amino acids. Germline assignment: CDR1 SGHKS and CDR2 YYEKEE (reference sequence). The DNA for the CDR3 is TGTGCCAGCAGCTTGGTCGACAGCCCCCTGAATGGCTACACCTTC. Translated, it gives CASSLVDSPLNGYTF.

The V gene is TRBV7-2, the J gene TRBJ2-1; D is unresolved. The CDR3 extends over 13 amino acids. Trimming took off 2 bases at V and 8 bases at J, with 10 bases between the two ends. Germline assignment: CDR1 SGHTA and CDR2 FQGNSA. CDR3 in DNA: TGTGCCAGCAGCTTACCTCAAATCTATGAGCAGTTCTTC. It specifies CASSLPQIYEQFF.

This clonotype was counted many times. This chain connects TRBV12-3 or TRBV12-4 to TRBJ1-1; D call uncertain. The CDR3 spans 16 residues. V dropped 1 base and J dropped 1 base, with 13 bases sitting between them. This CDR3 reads CASSLELGRGNTEAFF. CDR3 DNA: TGTGCCAGCAGTTTAGAGTTAGGGCGTGGGAACACTGAAGCTTTCTTT.